This is a list of T cell receptor beta chains from one sample in a study. TCRdb re-analysed the 5' RACE reads in MiXCR, keeping a single row per CDR3 protein. Found here are over 55,000 distinct CDR3 sequences, 25% to 35% of them singletons; the top ten hold roughly 3.3%. The material sequenced was tumor-infiltrating memory CD4+ T cells sorted from the breast tumor. All receptors derive from a female donor with breast cancer. CDR3s leave out the opening cysteine and the closing phenylalanine or tryptophan. The order of the fields is J gene, V gene, CDR3 protein.

>TRBJ2-3|TRBV5-1
ASSLGGLAGKDTQY
>TRBJ1-1|TRBV28
ASQPPRGSRGHTEAF
>TRBJ1-1|TRBV18
ASSGQVNTEAF
>TRBJ1-1|TRBV9
ASSHKTVPLFL
>TRBJ1-1|TRBV6-1
ASRDRPGGEAF
>TRBJ1-1|TRBV16
ASSRSTAMNTEAF
>TRBJ2-2|TRBV6-1
ASSFDRVGTGELF
>TRBJ1-4|TRBV7-9
ASSLVGQGAFNEKLF
>TRBJ2-5|TRBV20-1
SAPQIQRWETQY
>TRBJ2-2|TRBV5-1
ASSLTLAGVAGELF
>TRBJ1-5|TRBV5-1
ASSLSGGKPQH
>TRBJ2-2|TRBV12-3/TRBV12-4
ASMNSGSSCTGELF
>TRBJ2-2|TRBV5-1
ASSRGSNTGELF
>TRBJ1-1|TRBV6-1
ASRRYMNTEAF
>TRBJ2-2|TRBV5-1
ASSPRTSGITGELF
>TRBJ2-1|TRBV5-1
ASSFRTYNEQF
>TRBJ2-1|TRBV5-1
ASSFTAEGEQF
>TRBJ1-1|TRBV5-1
ASSSTGEDTEAF
>TRBJ1-5|TRBV12-3/TRBV12-4
ASSLQTSNQPQH
>TRBJ2-7|TRBV7-3
ASSLMGHTEQY
>TRBJ2-2|TRBV7-9
ASSSNTGELF
>TRBJ2-4|TRBV6-5
ASSYVAQGDIQY
>TRBJ1-2|TRBV4-3
ASSPLRRPDYGYT
>TRBJ1-1|TRBV6-1
ASSLEVLNTEAF
>TRBJ2-5|TRBV11-1
ASSLHPPRTQETQY
>TRBJ2-3|TRBV20-1
SATPAGNTDTQY
>TRBJ2-7|TRBV9
ASSPGEGTGTYEQY
>TRBJ1-2|TRBV2
ASGREYGYT
>TRBJ2-5|TRBV5-1
ASSFGGLETQY
>TRBJ2-4|TRBV9
ASTEAKNIQY
>TRBJ1-2|TRBV7-2
ASSSDGTNYGYT
>TRBJ2-7|TRBV27
ASRDRGYEQY
>TRBJ1-6|TRBV3-1
ASSPYAGPNSPLH
>TRBJ2-4|TRBV15
ATSRVGGLENIQY
>TRBJ1-5|TRBV6-2/TRBV6-3
ASSYSRGTGEH
>TRBJ2-3|TRBV20-1
SVPGQALSADTQY
>TRBJ2-7|TRBV7-6
ASSPTGGEQY
>TRBJ2-5|TRBV14
ASSQDGQTQY
>TRBJ1-1|TRBV6-1
ASRETGEAF
>TRBJ2-1|TRBV24-1
ATSLGLQGGEQF
>TRBJ1-1|TRBV6-4
ASSPQSMNTEAF
>TRBJ2-2|TRBV2
ASSLAGGELF
>TRBJ1-1|TRBV6-5
ASRPGGRGLSAF
>TRBJ2-2|TRBV6-2/TRBV6-3
ASTRGIQGGTGELF
>TRBJ2-5|TRBV4-2
ASSQDQSGETQY
>TRBJ2-5|TRBV29-1
SVEKGRSAQETQY
>TRBJ2-7|TRBV6-2/TRBV6-3
ASSYSKGPRYEQY
>TRBJ2-1|TRBV20-1
SARAYTGTSGYNEQF
>TRBJ1-1|TRBV20-1
SADRGMNTEAF
>TRBJ1-2|TRBV10-3
AIGSRGQPANYGYT
>TRBJ2-3|TRBV29-1
SVRDRETDTQY
>TRBJ2-3|TRBV12-3/TRBV12-4
ASSLGTGPDTQY
>TRBJ2-5|TRBV6-2/TRBV6-3
ASSSPVSSGSRETQY
>TRBJ1-2|TRBV24-1
ATSDRRGLNYGYT
>TRBJ1-5|TRBV5-1
ASSLGDGQPQH
>TRBJ1-6|TRBV11-1
ASSLSGGNNSPLH
>TRBJ2-5|TRBV5-1
ASSLGSGGQETRY
>TRBJ2-1|TRBV5-1
ASSLLAGGLYNEQF
>TRBJ2-5|TRBV4-1
ASSFKREVGETQY